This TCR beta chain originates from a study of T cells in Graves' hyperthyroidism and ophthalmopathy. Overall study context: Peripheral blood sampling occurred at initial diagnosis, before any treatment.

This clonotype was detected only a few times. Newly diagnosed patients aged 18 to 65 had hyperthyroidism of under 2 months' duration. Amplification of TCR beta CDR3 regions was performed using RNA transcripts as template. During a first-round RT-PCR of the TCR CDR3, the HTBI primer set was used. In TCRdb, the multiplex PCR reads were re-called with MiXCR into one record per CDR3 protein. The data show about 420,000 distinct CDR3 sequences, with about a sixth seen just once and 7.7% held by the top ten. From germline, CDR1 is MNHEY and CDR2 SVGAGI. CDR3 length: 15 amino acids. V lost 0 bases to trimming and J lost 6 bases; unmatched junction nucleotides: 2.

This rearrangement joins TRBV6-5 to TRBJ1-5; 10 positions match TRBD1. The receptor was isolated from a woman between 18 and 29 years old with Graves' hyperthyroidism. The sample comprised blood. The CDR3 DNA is TGTGCCAGCAGTTACTCGACAGGGGGCAGTCAGCCCCAGCATTTT. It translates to CASSYSTGGSQPQHF.